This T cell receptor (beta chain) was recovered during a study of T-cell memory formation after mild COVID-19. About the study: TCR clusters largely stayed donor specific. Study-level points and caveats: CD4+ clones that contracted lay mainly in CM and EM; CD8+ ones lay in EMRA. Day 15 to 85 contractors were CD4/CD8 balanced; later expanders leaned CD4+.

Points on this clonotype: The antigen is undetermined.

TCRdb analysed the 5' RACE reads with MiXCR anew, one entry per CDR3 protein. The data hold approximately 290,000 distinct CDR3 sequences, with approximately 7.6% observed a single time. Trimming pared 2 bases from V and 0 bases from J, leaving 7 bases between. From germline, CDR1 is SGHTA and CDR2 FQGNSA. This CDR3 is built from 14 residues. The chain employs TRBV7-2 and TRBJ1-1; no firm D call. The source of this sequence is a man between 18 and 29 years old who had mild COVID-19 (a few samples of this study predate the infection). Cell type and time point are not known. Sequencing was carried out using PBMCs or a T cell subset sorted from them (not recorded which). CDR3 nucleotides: TGTGCCAGCAGCTTACCCGCTATGAACACTGAAGCTTTCTTT. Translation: CASSLPAMNTEAFF.